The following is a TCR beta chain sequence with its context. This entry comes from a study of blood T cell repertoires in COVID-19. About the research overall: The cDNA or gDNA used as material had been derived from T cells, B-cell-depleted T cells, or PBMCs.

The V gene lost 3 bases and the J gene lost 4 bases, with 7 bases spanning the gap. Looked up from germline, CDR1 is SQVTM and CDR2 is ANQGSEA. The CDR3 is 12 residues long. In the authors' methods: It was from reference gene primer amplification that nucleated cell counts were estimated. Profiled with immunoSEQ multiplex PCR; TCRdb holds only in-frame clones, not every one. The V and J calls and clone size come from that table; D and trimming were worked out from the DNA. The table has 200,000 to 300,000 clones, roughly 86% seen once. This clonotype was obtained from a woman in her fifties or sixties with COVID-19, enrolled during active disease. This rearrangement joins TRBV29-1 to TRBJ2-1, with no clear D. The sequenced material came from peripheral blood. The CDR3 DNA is TGCAGCGTTGATCCGACATACAATGAGCAGTTCTTC. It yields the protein CSVDPTYNEQFF.